Each of the 4 T cell receptor beta chains below was sequenced from the same sample in a study of blood T cell repertoires in COVID-19. Libraries were prepared by immunoSEQ multiplex PCR; TCRdb keeps only in-frame clonotypes and omits some of them. The data contain approximately 81,000 clones, roughly 78% of them singletons. Sequencing was done on a sample of peripheral blood. The receptors were gathered from a human donor in a cohort sampled during active COVID-19.

V and J are TRBV7-6 and TRBJ2-3; D possibly corresponds to TRBD2 (5 bases). This CDR3 contains 15 residues. The germline V gene has CDR1 SGHVS and CDR2 FNYEAQ. Trimming shortened V by 5 bases and J by 4 bases, and 16 bases separated the two germline ends. The CDR3 is CASSAQDFYPDTQYF. In nucleotides, the CDR3 is TGTGCCAGCAGCGCGCAGGACTTCTATCCAGATACGCAGTATTTT.

The V and J genes are TRBV7-9 and TRBJ1-2; possible D gene TRBD1, 6 bases. The ends were cut back, 6 bases at V and 0 bases at J, with 11 bases in the middle. From germline, CDR1 is SEHNR and CDR2 FQNEAQ (reference sequence). CDR3 length equals 14 residues. For the CDR3, the DNA is TGTGCCAGCAGACGGGACACAGCTAACTATGGCTACACCTTC. Protein sequence: CASRRDTANYGYTF.

This chain links TRBV19 with TRBJ2-6, with D possibly being TRBD2 (6 bases). The CDR3 is 16 residues long. Germline V gene sequence: CDR1 LNHDA, CDR2 SQIVND (reference sequence). The V gene lost 5 bases and the J gene lost 0 bases, with 11 bases spanning the gap. The CDR3 sequence is CASSRTGLSGANVLTF. Here the CDR3 DNA reads TGTGCCAGTAGTCGGACGGGACTCTCTGGGGCCAACGTCCTGACTTTC.

The chain links TRBV4-3 to TRBJ2-1, with D possibly being TRBD2 (5 bases). The CDR3 is made up of 16 amino acids. V was trimmed by 0 bases and J by 0 bases, leaving 9 bases between them. Looked up from germline, CDR1 is LGHNA and CDR2 is YSLEER. CDR3 loop: CASSQDARGSYNEQFF. The CDR3 DNA reads as TGCGCCAGCAGCCAAGATGCCCGGGGCTCCTACAATGAGCAGTTCTTC.